The next 14 T cell receptor beta chains were all read from a single sample in a study of PD-L1 blockade in urothelial cancer. Using immunoSEQ multiplex PCR, the repertoire was profiled, and TCRdb retains in-frame clones only, with some absent. The sample has 50,000 or so clones; 86% are singletons. Time point: peripheral blood 6 weeks after treatment start. The sequencing here drew on PBMCs, taken around atezolizumab (anti-PD-L1) treatment. These receptors were collected from a man aged 60-69 years with urothelial cancer.

The gene calls are TRBV5-1 and TRBJ2-1; 10 bases align to TRBD2. Germline CDR1 and CDR2: SGHRS and YFSETQ. The CDR3 consists of 17 residues. V was clipped by 1 base and J by 2 bases; unmatched bases: 6. CDR3 protein: CASSLPWTSGAYNEQFF. The CDR3 region has the DNA TGCGCCAGCAGCTTGCCCTGGACTAGCGGAGCCTACAATGAGCAGTTCTTC.

The chain couples TRBV19 to TRBJ1-2, with a weak D call TRBD1 (5 bases). With 9 bases removed from V and 4 bases from J, the gap between germline ends came to 12 bases. The germline gives CDR1 LNHDA, CDR2 SQIVND (reference sequence). The CDR3 covers 12 residues. The DNA of the CDR3 is TGTGCCAGCTCCCAGGGTGGCTATGGCTACACCTTC. Amino acids: CASSQGGYGYTF.

This chain joins TRBV7-2 and TRBJ2-7, with 8 bases matching TRBD1. Trimming at V came to 3 bases and at J to 6 bases, leaving 7 bases not matched to a gene. CDR1 and CDR2 (germline): SGHTA, FQGNSA. This CDR3 comprises 14 residues. The CDR3 DNA follows: TGTGCCAGCAGCTTCGGACAGGGTGGTTTCGAGCAGTACTTC. Its translation is CASSFGQGGFEQYF.

The rearrangement uses TRBV10-2 and TRBJ1-1; D remains unclear. This CDR3 region has 14 residues. Trimming stripped 7 bases from V and 5 bases from J, with 17 bases between. CDR1 and CDR2 (germline): WSHSY, SAAADI. CDR3 protein: CASTATVVVTEAFF. In DNA form, the CDR3 reads TGCGCCAGCACGGCAACAGTGGTGGTAACTGAAGCTTTCTTT.

V gene TRBV5-6 combines with J gene TRBJ2-3, with 8 nucleotides matching TRBD2. CDR3 length: 16 residues. V shed 0 bases, J shed 1 base, and the junction held 4 bases outside the gene matches. Germline assignment: CDR1 SGHDT and CDR2 YYEEEE. CDR3 nucleotides: TGTGCCAGCAGCTTGGGGTACGGGGGGGGCACAGATACGCAGTATTTT. It yields the protein CASSLGYGGGTDTQYF.

This clone has a single count. This chain uses TRBV27 with TRBJ1-1; 7 bases fit TRBD1. CDR3 length: 18 amino acids. J gave up 7 bases and V 3 bases, and 20 bases lay outside the gene matches. The germline V gene encodes CDR1 MNHEY and CDR2 SMNVEV (reference sequence). CDR3: CASSFEGLQGPPSVEAFF. The CDR3 DNA sequence: TGTGCCAGCAGTTTCGAGGGCTTACAGGGGCCCCCATCAGTTGAAGCTTTCTTT.

The genes are TRBV27 and TRBJ2-1; no firm D call. This CDR3 comprises 13 residues. Between the trimmed V and J ends, which lost 6 bases and 8 bases, there was a span of 14 bases. Germline V gene data show CDR1 as MNHEY and CDR2 as SMNVEV (reference sequence). CDR3 amino acids: CASRTLQLDEQFF. Written as DNA, the CDR3 is TGTGCCAGCAGAACGTTACAGTTGGATGAGCAGTTCTTC.

The table lists this clone with a few counts. V gene TRBV28 combines with J gene TRBJ1-6, with 8 bases identical to TRBD1. The CDR3 is 15 residues long. CDR1 and CDR2 (germline): MDHEN, SYDVKM. With 5 bases clipped from V and 10 bases from J, the junction kept 10 bases outside the gene matches. In DNA, the CDR3 is TGTGCCAGCAGTACCATTGGACAGGGTAGCTCACCCCTCCACTTT. This translates into CASSTIGQGSSPLHF.

This clone was counted a single time. The V and J genes are TRBV19 and TRBJ1-1, with 8 positions matching TRBD1. Germline CDR1 LNHDA, CDR2 SQIVND (reference sequence). The CDR3 is 16 amino acids. Unmatched junction bases numbered 9, after V lost 3 bases and J lost 3 bases. The CDR3 loop reads CASSINRQTGDTEAFF. DNA of the CDR3: TGTGCCAGTAGTATTAACAGACAGACAGGGGACACTGAAGCTTTCTTT.

The V and J genes are TRBV5-1 and TRBJ1-2; the match to TRBD1 covers 9 bases. Per the germline V gene, CDR1 is SGHRS and CDR2 is YFSETQ. V dropped 0 bases and J dropped 5; count of bases not matched to a gene: 2. The CDR3 has 14 residues. The CDR3 loop reads CASSLDDRGYGYTF. CDR3 nucleotides: TGCGCCAGCAGCTTGGACGACAGGGGGTATGGCTACACCTTC.

V and J are TRBV18 and TRBJ1-4, with 12 bases aligning to TRBD1. V gave up 6 bases and J gave up 7 bases; unmatched junction bases: 6. This CDR3 comprises 15 residues. In germline, CDR1 is KGHSH, CDR2 LQKENI. This CDR3 is CASSPPGQGAEKLFF. The CDR3, as DNA: TGTGCCAGCTCTCCCCCGGGACAGGGGGCTGAAAAACTGTTTTTT.

The J gene is TRBJ1-1, the V gene TRBV9; a weak D match, TRBD1 (5 bases). V lost 3 bases, J lost 1 base, and 7 bases lay in between. Looked up from germline, CDR1 is SGDLS and CDR2 is YYNGEE. This CDR3 is 13 amino acids long. CDR3 amino acids: CASSGQGNTEAFF. For the CDR3, the DNA is TGTGCCAGCAGCGGGCAGGGGAACACTGAAGCTTTCTTT.

The rearrangement joins TRBV6-5 to TRBJ1-2; 10 bases are shared with TRBD1. V trimming: 6 bases; J trimming: 8 bases; junction bases outside the gene matches: 6. CDR1 is MNHEY and CDR2 is SVGAGI in the germline V gene. CDR3 length: 13 amino acids. The CDR3 DNA follows: TGTGCCAGCAGAGCCGGGACAGGGGCCGGCTACACCTTC. It is translated as CASRAGTGAGYTF.

The chain links TRBV10-3 to TRBJ2-1; possible D gene TRBD2, 6 bases. In germline, CDR1 is ENHRY, CDR2 SYGVKD. The CDR3 totals 14 residues. Trimming took off 8 bases at V and 1 base at J, with 12 bases between the two ends. The CDR3: CAIGGTHSYNEQFF. CDR3 DNA: TGTGCCATCGGAGGGACGCATTCCTACAATGAGCAGTTCTTC.